This paragraph reports one TCR beta chain. Its target is unknown. Per germline, CDR1 DFQATT and CDR2 SNEGSKA (reference sequence). This CDR3 is 15 amino acids long. This entry is derived from a study of monozygotic twins with inflammatory bowel disease. General observations from the study: Support for any single strong IBD-associated signal or clonotype was not found. The inverse Simpson measure of TCRbeta diversity was lower in IBD patients than in healthy co-twins.

TCRdb reprocessed the 5' RACE reads, keeping one entry per CDR3 protein, no DNA. The sample table includes approximately 400,000 distinct CDR3 sequences. The V gene is TRBV20-1, the J gene TRBJ2-7. This TCR derives from a human donor with ulcerative colitis or Crohn's disease, or a healthy co-twin of an affected twin (not recorded which). Sequences were obtained from blood. The CDR3 loop reads CSARDSRVTTGEQYF.